Listed below are T cell receptor beta chains from one sample, sequenced in a study of blood T cell repertoires in COVID-19. Here immunoSEQ multiplex PCR was the method, and the copy in TCRdb shows in-frame clones only, minus some. The table shows about 31,000 clones, with about nine tenths occurring only once. Sequenced: peripheral blood. All receptors derive from a man aged 55-75 years with acute or convalescent COVID-19. The CDR3 runs from the conserved cysteine through the conserved F or W. The order of the fields is clone size, D gene, V gene, J gene, CDR3 protein, CDR3 DNA. The D gene is left open where the match is weak. A row's size may be missing; if present it is once, few, many or a size class.

NA	TRBD1	TRBV11-3	TRBJ2-2	CASSLDRTTGELFF	TGTGCCAGCAGCTTGGACAGGACCACCGGGGAGCTGTTTTTT
NA	NA	TRBV7-2	TRBJ2-2	CASSITGIGAGELFF	TGTGCCAGCAGCATTACAGGGATCGGGGCCGGGGAGCTGTTTTTT
NA	TRBD1	TRBV27	TRBJ1-2	CASSLSETGVNGYTF	TGTGCCAGCAGTTTATCGGAGACAGGGGTTAACGGCTACACCTTC
once	TRBD2	TRBV30	TRBJ2-7	CAWMAGLAGAGYEQYF	TGTGCCTGGATGGCAGGACTAGCGGGAGCTGGTTACGAGCAGTACTTC
once	NA	TRBV30	TRBJ2-7	CAWSPRGTGYYEQYF	TGTGCCTGGAGTCCTCGGGGGACGGGATACTACGAGCAGTACTTC
NA	NA	TRBV4-3	TRBJ2-3	CASSQDIALNTQYF	TGCGCCAGCAGCCAAGACATAGCTTTGAATACGCAGTATTTT
NA	TRBD1	TRBV9	TRBJ1-3	CASSVASGTGLSGNTIYF	TGTGCCAGCAGCGTAGCTTCCGGGACAGGCCTTTCTGGAAACACCATATATTTT
once	TRBD1	TRBV11-3	TRBJ1-1	CASSSTTGGTEAFF	TGTGCCAGCAGCTCAACAACAGGGGGCACTGAAGCTTTCTTT
NA	NA	TRBV7-9	TRBJ2-7	CASSLVSRVEQYF	TGTGCCAGCAGCTTAGTCTCCAGGGTCGAGCAGTACTTC
once	TRBD1	TRBV11-2	TRBJ1-1	CASSSGQGVGTEAFF	TGTGCCAGCAGCTCTGGACAGGGCGTCGGCACTGAAGCTTTCTTT
NA	TRBD1	TRBV6-9	TRBJ1-2	CASKKGAGGKSGYTF	TGTGCCAGCAAGAAGGGGGCAGGGGGCAAGTCTGGCTACACCTTC
NA	TRBD2	TRBV6-5	TRBJ2-7	CASSYETSGTYEQYF	TGTGCCAGCAGTTACGAGACTAGCGGAACCTACGAGCAGTACTTC
NA	TRBD1	TRBV28	TRBJ2-3	CASSDAGTGTVRYF	TGTGCCAGCAGTGACGCCGGGACAGGAACGGTACGATATTTT
NA	NA	TRBV19	TRBJ2-1	CASSIKGPAGRTYNEQFF	TGTGCCAGTAGTATAAAGGGCCCGGCGGGAAGGACCTACAATGAGCAGTTCTTC
NA	TRBD2	TRBV11-3	TRBJ2-7	CASSLLAGGPYEQYF	TGTGCCAGCAGCTTGCTAGCGGGAGGCCCCTACGAGCAGTACTTC
NA	NA	TRBV7-2	TRBJ1-1	CASSSRFMNTEAFF	TGTGCCAGCAGCTCTCGGTTCATGAACACTGAAGCTTTCTTT
NA	TRBD1	TRBV5-1	TRBJ1-4	CASSLAGQGKAYEKLFF	TGCGCCAGCAGCTTGGCCGGACAGGGGAAGGCTTATGAAAAACTGTTTTTT
NA	NA	TRBV9	TRBJ2-1	CASSPDQGYNEQFF	TGTGCCAGCAGCCCAGACCAGGGTTACAATGAGCAGTTCTTC
NA	NA	TRBV4-2	TRBJ1-4	CASSQITMARNEKLFF	TGTGCCAGCAGCCAAATTACGATGGCCCGCAATGAAAAACTGTTTTTT
NA	NA	TRBV4-3	TRBJ1-1	CASSQSVLGGTEAFF	TGCGCCAGCAGCCAATCTGTCCTGGGGGGGACTGAAGCTTTCTTT